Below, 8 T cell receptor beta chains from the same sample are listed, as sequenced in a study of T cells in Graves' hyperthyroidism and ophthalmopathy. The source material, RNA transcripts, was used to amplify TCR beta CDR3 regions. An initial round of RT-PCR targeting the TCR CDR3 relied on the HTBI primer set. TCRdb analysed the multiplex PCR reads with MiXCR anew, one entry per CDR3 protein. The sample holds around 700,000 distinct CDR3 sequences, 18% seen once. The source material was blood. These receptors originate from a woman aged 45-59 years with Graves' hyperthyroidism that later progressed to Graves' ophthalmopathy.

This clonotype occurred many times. The CDR3 sequence is CASSLGFGTSGEQYF. The DNA of the CDR3 is TGTGCCAGCAGTTTGGGATTCGGGACTAGCGGCGAGCAGTACTTC. The chain carries TRBV13 and TRBJ2-7; 11 bases map to TRBD2. Germline loops: CDR1 PRHDT, CDR2 FYEKMQ (reference sequence). The CDR3 runs 15 residues. With 6 bases clipped from V and 6 bases from J, the junction kept 10 bases outside the gene matches. The full variable domain, rest sourced from reference TRBV13 and TRBJ2-7, is AAGVIQSPRHLIKEKRETATLKCYPIPRHDTVYWYQQGPGQDPQFLISFYEKMQSDKGSIPDRFSAQQFSDYHSELNMSSLELGDSALYFCASSLGFGTSGEQYFGPGTRLTVT.

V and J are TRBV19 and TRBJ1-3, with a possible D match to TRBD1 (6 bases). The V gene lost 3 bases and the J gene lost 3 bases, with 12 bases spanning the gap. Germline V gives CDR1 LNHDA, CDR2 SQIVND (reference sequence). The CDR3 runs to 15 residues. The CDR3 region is CASSIVRTDGNTIYF. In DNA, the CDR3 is TGTGCCAGTAGTATCGTCCGGACAGATGGAAACACCATATATTTT.

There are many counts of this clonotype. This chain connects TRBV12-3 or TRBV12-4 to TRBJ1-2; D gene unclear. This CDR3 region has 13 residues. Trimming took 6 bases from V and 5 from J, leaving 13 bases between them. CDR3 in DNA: TGTGCCAGCAGACAACGCGGTTATTATGGCTACACCTTC. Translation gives CASRQRGYYGYTF.

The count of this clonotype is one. The chain's CDR3 is CASRVAGAFYEQYF. Here the CDR3 DNA reads TGTGCCAGCAGAGTAGCGGGGGCTTTCTACGAGCAGTACTTC. The genes are TRBV28 and TRBJ2-7; 9 bases match TRBD2. CDR3 length equals 14 residues. Germline-derived CDR1 and CDR2 are MDHEN and SYDVKM. Trimming took 6 bases from V and 3 from J; bases not matched to a gene: 6.

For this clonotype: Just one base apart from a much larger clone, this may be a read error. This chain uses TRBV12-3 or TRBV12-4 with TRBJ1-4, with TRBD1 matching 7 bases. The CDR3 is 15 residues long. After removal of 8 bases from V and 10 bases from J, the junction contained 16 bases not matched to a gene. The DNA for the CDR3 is TGTGCCAGCGTCACAGGGGCCGGGGCGATAGGAAAACTGTTTTTT. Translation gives CASVTGAGAIGKLFF.

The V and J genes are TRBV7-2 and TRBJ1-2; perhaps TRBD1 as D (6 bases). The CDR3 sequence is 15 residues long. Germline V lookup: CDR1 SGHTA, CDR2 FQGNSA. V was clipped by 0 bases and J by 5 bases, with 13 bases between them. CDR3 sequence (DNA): TGTGCCAGCAGCTTAGCACCGTGGACAGAATATGGCTACACCTTC. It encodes CASSLAPWTEYGYTF.

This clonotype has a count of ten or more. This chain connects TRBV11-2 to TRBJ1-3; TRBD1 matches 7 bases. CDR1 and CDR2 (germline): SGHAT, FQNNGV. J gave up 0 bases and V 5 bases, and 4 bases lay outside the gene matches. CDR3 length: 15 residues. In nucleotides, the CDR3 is TGTGCCAGCAGCCCGGGACAGACCTCTGGAAACACCATATATTTT. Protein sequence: CASSPGQTSGNTIYF.

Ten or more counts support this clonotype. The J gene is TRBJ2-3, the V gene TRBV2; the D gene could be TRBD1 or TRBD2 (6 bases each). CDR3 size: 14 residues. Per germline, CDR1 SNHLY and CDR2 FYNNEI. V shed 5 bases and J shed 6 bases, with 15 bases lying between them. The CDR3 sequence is CASSQEGGMDTQYF. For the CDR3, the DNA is TGTGCCAGCAGTCAGGAGGGGGGAATGGATACGCAGTATTTT.